The 7 T cell receptor beta chains in this list originate from one sample, sequenced in a study of control samples from healthy donors and cancer patients. The method was immunoSEQ multiplex PCR; TCRdb's version includes in-frame clones alone and lacks a portion of them. The sample records 100,000 to 150,000 clones, roughly 86% being singletons. Sequencing was done on a sample of blood. These receptors originate from a man in his 60s in good health.

This clone was picked up a small number of times. This chain joins TRBV19 and TRBJ1-6; D not resolved. Germline assignment: CDR1 LNHDA and CDR2 SQIVND (reference sequence). The CDR3 is 14 residues long. The V gene lost 6 bases and the J gene lost 10 bases, with 16 bases spanning the gap. CDR3 sequence reads: CASSALDAASPLHF. The CDR3 region has the DNA TGTGCCAGTAGCGCCCTGGACGCGGCCTCACCCCTCCACTTT.

On this clone itself: A junction boundary mismatches the germline segment, possibly from a read error. The V and J genes are TRBV20-1 and TRBJ1-2; a possible D gene is TRBD1 (5 bases). The CDR3 sequence is 11 residues long. The germline V gene encodes CDR1 DFQATT and CDR2 SNEGSKA (reference sequence). CDR3 sequence reads: CMGPLTYGYTF. As DNA, the CDR3 is TGTATGGGACCCTTGACTTATGGCTACACCTTC.

To note about this clone: This CDR3 is also generated by other DNA sequences in the sample. This rearrangement joins TRBV19 to TRBJ1-5; a weak D match, TRBD1 (6 bases). CDR3 size: 13 residues. CDR1 is LNHDA and CDR2 is SQIVND in the germline V gene (reference sequence). Trimming shortened V by 4 bases and J by 4 bases, and 8 bases separated the two germline ends. CDR3 region: CASSTQGNQPQHF. The CDR3 nucleotides read TGTGCCAGTAGTACACAGGGAAATCAGCCCCAGCATTTT.

The chain carries TRBV7-9 and TRBJ2-7; D is possibly TRBD2 (5 bases). V lost 5 bases and J lost 0, with 11 bases in between. In germline, CDR1 is SEHNR, CDR2 FQNEAQ (reference sequence). The CDR3 length is 14 residues. The CDR3 DNA reads as TGTGCCAGCAGCGAGACGGGAAACTCCTACGAGCAGTACTTC. This encodes CASSETGNSYEQYF.

Of note for this clone: The identical CDR3 is also encoded by other nucleotide sequences in the sample. This chain uses TRBV18 with TRBJ1-2, with D maybe TRBD1 (5 bases). V gave up 6 bases and J gave up 3 bases, with 11 bases separating them. Per the germline V gene, CDR1 is KGHSH and CDR2 is LQKENI. The CDR3 is 13 residues long. CDR3: CASSLDRDYGYTF. The CDR3 DNA is TGTGCCAGCTCCCTTGACAGAGACTATGGCTACACCTTC. Combining the CDR3 with reference TRBV18 and TRBJ1-2 gives the whole variable domain NAGVMQNPRHLVRRRGQEARLRCSPMKGHSHVYWYRQLPEEGLKFMVYLQKENIIDESGMPKERFSAEFPKEGPSILRIQQVVRGDSAAYFCASSLDRDYGYTFGSGTRLTVV.

V is TRBV5-1 and J is TRBJ2-7, with TRBD2 as a possible D gene (6 bases). The CDR3 has 15 residues. Germline lookup yields CDR1 SGHRS and CDR2 YFSETQ. V dropped 5 bases and J dropped 0 bases, with 15 bases sitting between them. The CDR3 nucleotides read TGCGCCAGCAGTCTGGAGGGAGGAAGCTCCTACGAGCAGTACTTC. Translated: CASSLEGGSSYEQYF.

The chain has TRBV5-5 and TRBJ1-6, with D hard to call. Germline V lookup: CDR1 SGHKS, CDR2 YYEKEE (reference sequence). The V end was cut by 4 bases, the J end by 0 bases, with 11 bases between. There are 16 residues in the CDR3. The DNA of the CDR3 is TGTGCCAGCAGCCCGGACCTAAGCTCCTATAATTCACCCCTCCACTTT. It encodes CASSPDLSSYNSPLHF.